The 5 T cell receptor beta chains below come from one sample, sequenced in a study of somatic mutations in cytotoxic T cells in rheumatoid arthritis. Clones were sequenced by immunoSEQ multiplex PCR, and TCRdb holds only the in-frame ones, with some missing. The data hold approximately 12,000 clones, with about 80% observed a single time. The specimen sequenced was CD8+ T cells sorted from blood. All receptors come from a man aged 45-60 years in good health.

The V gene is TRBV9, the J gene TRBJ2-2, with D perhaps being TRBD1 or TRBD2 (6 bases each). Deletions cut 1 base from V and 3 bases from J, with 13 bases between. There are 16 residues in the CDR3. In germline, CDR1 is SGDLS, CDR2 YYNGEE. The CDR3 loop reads CASSVRVGGHTGELFF. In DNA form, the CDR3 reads TGTGCCAGCAGCGTAAGGGTAGGGGGGCACACCGGGGAGCTGTTTTTT.

CDR3 nucleotides: TGTGCCAGCAGTGAAGAGACACAGGGCATTCATGGCTACACCTTC. Translating gives CASSEETQGIHGYTF. The chain combines TRBV6-1 with TRBJ1-2; D possibly corresponds to TRBD1 (6 bases). The CDR3 contains 15 residues. Germline V lookup: CDR1 MNHNS, CDR2 SASEGT. V lost 1 base to trimming and J lost 6 bases, with 15 bases between them.

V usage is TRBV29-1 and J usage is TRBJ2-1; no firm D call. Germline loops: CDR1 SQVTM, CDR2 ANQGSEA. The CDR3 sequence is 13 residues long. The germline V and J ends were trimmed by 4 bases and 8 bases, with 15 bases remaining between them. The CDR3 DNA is TGCAGCGTTGTTGGCAGAGAATATGATGAGCAGTTCTTC. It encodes CSVVGREYDEQFF.

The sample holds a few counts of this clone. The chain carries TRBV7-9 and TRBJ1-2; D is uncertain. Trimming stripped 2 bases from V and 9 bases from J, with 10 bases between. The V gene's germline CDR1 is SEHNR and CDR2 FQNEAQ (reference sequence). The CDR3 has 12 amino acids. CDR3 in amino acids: CASSLQVQSYTF. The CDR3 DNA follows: TGTGCCAGCAGCTTACAAGTTCAGAGCTACACCTTC.

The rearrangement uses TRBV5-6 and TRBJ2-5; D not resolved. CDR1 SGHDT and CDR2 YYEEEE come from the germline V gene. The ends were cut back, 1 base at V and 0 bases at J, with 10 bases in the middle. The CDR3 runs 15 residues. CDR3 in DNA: TGTGCCAGCAGCTTGAGATTACGCAACCAAGAGACCCAGTACTTC. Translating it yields CASSLRLRNQETQYF.